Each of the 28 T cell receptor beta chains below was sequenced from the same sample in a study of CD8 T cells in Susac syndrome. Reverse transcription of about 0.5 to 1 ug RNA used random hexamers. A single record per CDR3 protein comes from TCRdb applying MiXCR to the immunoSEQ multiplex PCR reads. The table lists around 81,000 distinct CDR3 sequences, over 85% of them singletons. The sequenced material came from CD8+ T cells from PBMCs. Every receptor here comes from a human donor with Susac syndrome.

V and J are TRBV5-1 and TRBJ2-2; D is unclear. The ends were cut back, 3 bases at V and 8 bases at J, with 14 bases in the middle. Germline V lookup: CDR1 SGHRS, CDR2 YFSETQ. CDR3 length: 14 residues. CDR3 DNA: TGCGCCAGCAGCTCCCTCCAGCTCTCAGGGGAGCTGTTTTTT. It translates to CASSSLQLSGELFF.

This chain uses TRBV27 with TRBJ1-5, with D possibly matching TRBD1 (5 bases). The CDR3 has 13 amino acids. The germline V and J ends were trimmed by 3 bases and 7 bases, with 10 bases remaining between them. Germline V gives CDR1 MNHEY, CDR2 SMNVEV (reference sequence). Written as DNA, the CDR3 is TGTGCCAGCAGTTTGGGGGAGCTACAGCCCCAGCATTTT. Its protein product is CASSLGELQPQHF.

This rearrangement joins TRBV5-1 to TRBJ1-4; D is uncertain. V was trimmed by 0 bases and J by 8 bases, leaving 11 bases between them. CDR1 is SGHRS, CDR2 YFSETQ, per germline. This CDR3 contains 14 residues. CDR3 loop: CASSLETSTEKLFF. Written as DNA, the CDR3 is TGCGCCAGCAGCTTGGAAACATCAACAGAAAAACTGTTTTTT.

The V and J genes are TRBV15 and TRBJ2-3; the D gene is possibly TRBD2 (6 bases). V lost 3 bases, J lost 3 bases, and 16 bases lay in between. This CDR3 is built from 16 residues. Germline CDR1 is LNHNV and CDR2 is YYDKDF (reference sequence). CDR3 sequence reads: CATSRGETSGTDTQYF. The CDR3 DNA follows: TGTGCCACCAGCAGGGGAGAGACTAGTGGGACAGATACGCAGTATTTT.

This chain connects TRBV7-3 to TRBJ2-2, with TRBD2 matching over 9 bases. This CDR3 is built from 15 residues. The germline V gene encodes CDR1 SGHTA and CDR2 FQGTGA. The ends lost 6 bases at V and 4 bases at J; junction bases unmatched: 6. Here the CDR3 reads CASSPGTSSTGELFF. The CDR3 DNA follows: TGTGCCAGCAGTCCCGGGACTAGCTCCACCGGGGAGCTGTTTTTT.

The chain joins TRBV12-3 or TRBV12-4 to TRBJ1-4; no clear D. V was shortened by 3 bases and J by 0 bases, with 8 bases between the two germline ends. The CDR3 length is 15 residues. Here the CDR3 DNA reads TGTGCCAGCAGTTTCGCCTCAGCAACTAATGAAAAACTGTTTTTT. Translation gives CASSFASATNEKLFF.

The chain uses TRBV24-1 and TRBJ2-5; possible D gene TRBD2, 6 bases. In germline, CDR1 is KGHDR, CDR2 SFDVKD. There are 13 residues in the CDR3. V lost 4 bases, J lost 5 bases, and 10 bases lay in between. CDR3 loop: CATSEGRRETQYF. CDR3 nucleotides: TGTGCCACCAGTGAAGGGAGGAGGGAGACCCAGTACTTC.

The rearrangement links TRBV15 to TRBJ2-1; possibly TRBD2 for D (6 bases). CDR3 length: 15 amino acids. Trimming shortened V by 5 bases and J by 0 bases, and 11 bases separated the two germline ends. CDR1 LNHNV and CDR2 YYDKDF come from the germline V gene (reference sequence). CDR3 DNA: TGTGCCACCAGCCCTGGGGGGAGCTCCTACAATGAGCAGTTCTTC. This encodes CATSPGGSSYNEQFF.

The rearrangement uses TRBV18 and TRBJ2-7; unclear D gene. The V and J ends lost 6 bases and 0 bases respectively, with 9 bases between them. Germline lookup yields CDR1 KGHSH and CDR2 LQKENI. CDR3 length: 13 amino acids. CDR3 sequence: CASSVGSSYEQYF. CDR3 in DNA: TGTGCCAGCTCGGTTGGCAGCTCCTACGAGCAGTACTTC.

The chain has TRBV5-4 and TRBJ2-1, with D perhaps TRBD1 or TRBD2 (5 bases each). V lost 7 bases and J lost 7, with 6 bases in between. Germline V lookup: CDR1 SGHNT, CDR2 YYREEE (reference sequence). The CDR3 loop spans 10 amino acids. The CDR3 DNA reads TGTGCCAGCGAGGGGAATGAGCAGTTCTTC. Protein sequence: CASEGNEQFF.

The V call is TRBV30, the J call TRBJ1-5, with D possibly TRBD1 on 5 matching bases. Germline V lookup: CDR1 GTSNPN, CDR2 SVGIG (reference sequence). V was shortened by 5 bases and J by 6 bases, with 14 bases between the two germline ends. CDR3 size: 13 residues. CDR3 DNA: TGTGCCTGGGGGCACGGGGGGAGTCAGCCCCAGCATTTT. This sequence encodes CAWGHGGSQPQHF.

CDR3 DNA sequence: TGCAGTGCTAGAGATCTAGCGGGAGGCCCCAGCTCCTACAATGAGCAGTTCTTC. It translates to CSARDLAGGPSSYNEQFF. The chain has TRBV20-1 and TRBJ2-1, with 11 bases fitting TRBD2. The length of the CDR3 is 18 residues. With 0 bases clipped from V and 0 bases from J, the junction kept 7 bases outside the gene matches. Germline CDR1 is DFQATT and CDR2 is SNEGSKA (reference sequence).

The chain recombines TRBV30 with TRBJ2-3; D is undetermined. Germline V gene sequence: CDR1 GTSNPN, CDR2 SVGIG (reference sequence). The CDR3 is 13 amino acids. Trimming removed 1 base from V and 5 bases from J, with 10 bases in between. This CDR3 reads CAWSGIELDTQYF. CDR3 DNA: TGTGCCTGGAGTGGAATAGAGCTAGATACGCAGTATTTT. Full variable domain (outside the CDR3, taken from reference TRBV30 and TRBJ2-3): SQTIHQWPATLVQPVGSPLSLECTVEGTSNPNLYWYRQAAGRGLQLLFYSVGIGQISSEVPQNLSASRPQDRQFILSSKKLLLSDSGFYLCAWSGIELDTQYFGPGTRLTVL.

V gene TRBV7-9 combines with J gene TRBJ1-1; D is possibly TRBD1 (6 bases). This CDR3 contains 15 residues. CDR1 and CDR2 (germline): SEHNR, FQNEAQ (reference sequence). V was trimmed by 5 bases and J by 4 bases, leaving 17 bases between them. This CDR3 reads CASSPLQGAGTEAFF. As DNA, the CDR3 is TGTGCCAGCAGCCCCCTACAGGGTGCGGGCACTGAAGCTTTCTTT.

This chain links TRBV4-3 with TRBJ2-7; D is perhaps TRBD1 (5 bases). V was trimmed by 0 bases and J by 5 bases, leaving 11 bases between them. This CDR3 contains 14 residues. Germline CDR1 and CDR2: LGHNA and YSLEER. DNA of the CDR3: TGCGCCAGCAGCCAAGATGCAGGGTTTGACGAGCAGTACTTC. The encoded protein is CASSQDAGFDEQYF.

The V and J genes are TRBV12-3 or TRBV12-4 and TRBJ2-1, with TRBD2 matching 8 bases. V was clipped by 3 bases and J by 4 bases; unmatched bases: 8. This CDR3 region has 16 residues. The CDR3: CASSFLREGPYNEQFF. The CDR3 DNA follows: TGTGCCAGCAGTTTCCTACGGGAGGGCCCTTACAATGAGCAGTTCTTC.

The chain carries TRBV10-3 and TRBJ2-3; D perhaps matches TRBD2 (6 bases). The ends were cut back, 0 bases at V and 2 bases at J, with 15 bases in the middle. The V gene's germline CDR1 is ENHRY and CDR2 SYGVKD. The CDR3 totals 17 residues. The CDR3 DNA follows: TGTGCCATCAGTGAGTCGATTCGTAGCGGCGACACAGATACGCAGTATTTT. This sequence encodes CAISESIRSGDTDTQYF.

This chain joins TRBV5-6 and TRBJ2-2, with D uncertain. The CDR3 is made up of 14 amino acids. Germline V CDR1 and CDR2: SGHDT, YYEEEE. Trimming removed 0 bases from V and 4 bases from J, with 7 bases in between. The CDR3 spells CASSLALSTGELFF. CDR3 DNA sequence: TGTGCCAGCAGCTTGGCCCTATCCACCGGGGAGCTGTTTTTT.

CDR3 sequence (DNA): TGTGCCAGCACGTTCCTTGGGTCACTCGGAAATGAGCAGTTCTTC. It is translated as CASTFLGSLGNEQFF. The gene calls are TRBV27 and TRBJ2-1; D not certain. This CDR3 is 15 amino acids long. In germline, CDR1 is MNHEY, CDR2 SMNVEV (reference sequence). V gave up 7 bases and J gave up 7 bases, with 20 bases separating them.

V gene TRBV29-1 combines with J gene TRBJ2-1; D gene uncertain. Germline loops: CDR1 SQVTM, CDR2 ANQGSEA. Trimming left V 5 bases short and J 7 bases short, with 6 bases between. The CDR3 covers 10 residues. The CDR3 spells CSVLVNEQFF. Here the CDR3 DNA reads TGCAGCGTTCTTGTAAATGAGCAGTTCTTC.

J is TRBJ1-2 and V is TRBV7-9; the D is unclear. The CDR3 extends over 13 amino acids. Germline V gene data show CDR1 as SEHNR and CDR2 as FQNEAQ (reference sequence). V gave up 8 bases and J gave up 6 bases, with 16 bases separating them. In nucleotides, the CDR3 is TGTGCCAGCGGAAGTTCGCTCCGGGATGGCTACACCTTC. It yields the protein CASGSSLRDGYTF. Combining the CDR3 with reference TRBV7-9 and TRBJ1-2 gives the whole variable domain DTGVSQNPRHKITKRGQNVTFRCDPISEHNRLYWYRQTLGQGPEFLTYFQNEAQLEKSRLLSDRFSAERPKGSFSTLEIQRTEQGDSAMYLCASGSSLRDGYTFGSGTRLTVV.

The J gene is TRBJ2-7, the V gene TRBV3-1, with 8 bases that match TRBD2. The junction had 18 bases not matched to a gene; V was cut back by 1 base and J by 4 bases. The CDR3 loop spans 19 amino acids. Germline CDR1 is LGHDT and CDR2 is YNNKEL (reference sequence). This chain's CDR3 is CASSQGVWRGDGNRYEQYF. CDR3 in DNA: TGTGCCAGCAGCCAAGGGGTTTGGCGGGGGGACGGCAACCGTTACGAGCAGTACTTC.

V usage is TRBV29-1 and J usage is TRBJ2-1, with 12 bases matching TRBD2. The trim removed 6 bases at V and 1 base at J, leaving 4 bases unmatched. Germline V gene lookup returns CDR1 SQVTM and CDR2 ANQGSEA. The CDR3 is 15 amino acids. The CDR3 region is CSVVLAGGSYNEQFF. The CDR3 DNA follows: TGCAGCGTCGTACTAGCGGGAGGTTCCTACAATGAGCAGTTCTTC.

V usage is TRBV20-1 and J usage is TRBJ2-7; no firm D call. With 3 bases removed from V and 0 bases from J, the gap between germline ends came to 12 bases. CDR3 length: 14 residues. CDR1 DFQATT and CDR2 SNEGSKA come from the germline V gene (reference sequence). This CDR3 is CSASDTRSSYEQYF. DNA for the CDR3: TGCAGTGCTAGCGACACCAGGAGCTCCTACGAGCAGTACTTC.

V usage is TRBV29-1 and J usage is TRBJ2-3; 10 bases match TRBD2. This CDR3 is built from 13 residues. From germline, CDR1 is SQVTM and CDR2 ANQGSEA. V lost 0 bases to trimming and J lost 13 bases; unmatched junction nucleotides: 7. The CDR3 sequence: CSVEEGLAGVEYF. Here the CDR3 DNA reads TGCAGCGTTGAAGAGGGCCTAGCGGGAGTTGAGTATTTT.

CDR3 bases: TGTGCCAGCAGCCCAGGACTAGCGGGGATCTACGAGCAGTACTTC. Translating gives CASSPGLAGIYEQYF. This chain links TRBV13 with TRBJ2-7; 12 nucleotides agree with TRBD2. CDR1 and CDR2 (germline): PRHDT, FYEKMQ (reference sequence). The trim removed 5 bases at V and 3 bases at J, leaving 5 bases unmatched. This CDR3 comprises 15 residues.

The CDR3 reads CAWITGAYGYTF. CDR3 sequence (DNA): TGTGCCTGGATAACAGGTGCCTATGGCTACACCTTC. The gene calls are TRBV30 and TRBJ1-2; a weak D match, TRBD1 (5 bases). CDR1 GTSNPN and CDR2 SVGIG come from the germline V gene (reference sequence). CDR3 length equals 12 residues. Trimming removed 4 bases at V and 4 bases at J, with 10 bases between.

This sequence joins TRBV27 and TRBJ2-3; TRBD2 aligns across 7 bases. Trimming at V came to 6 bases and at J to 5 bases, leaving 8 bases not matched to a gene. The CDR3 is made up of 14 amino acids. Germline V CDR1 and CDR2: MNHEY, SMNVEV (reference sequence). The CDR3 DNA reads TGTGCCAGCAGAAGAGGACTAGGGGAAGATACGCAGTATTTT. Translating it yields CASRRGLGEDTQYF.